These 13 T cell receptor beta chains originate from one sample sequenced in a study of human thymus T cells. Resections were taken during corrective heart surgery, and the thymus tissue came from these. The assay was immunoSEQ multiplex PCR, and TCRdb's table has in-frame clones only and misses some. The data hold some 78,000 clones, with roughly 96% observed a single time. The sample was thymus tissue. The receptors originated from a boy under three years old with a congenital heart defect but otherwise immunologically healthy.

CDR3 sequence (DNA): TGTGCCAGTCAAGTCCGAGGGGGCACTGAAGCTTTCTTT. Amino acids: CASQVRGGTEAFF. This chain connects TRBV28 to TRBJ1-1; D might be TRBD1 (6 bases). Germline V gene sequence: CDR1 MDHEN, CDR2 SYDVKM. V gave up 9 bases and J gave up 4 bases, with 15 bases separating them. The CDR3 spans 13 residues.

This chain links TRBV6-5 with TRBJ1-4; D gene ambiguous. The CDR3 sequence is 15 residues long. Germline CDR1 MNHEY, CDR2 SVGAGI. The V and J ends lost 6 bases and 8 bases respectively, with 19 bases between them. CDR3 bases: TGTGCCAGCAGCTGCGACCCGTCGAGGAGGGAAAAACTGTTTTTT. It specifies CASSCDPSRREKLFF.

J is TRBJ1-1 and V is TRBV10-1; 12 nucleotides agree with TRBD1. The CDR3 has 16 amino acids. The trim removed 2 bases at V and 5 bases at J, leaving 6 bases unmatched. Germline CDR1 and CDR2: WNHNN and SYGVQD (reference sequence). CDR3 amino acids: CASSERGDRGRTEAFF. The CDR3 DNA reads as TGCGCCAGCAGTGAGCGGGGGGACAGGGGGCGGACTGAAGCTTTCTTT.

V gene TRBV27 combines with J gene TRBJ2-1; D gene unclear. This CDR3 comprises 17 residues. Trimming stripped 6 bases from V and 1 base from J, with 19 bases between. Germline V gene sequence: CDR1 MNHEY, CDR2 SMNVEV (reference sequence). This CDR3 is CASSPTLAPSSYNEQFF. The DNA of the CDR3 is TGTGCCAGCAGCCCAACCCTGGCCCCCTCATCCTACAATGAGCAGTTCTTC.

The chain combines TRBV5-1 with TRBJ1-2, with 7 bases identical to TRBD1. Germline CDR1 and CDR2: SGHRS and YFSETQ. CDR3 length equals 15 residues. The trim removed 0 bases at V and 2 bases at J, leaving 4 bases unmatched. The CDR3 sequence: CASSLGGGGNYGYTF. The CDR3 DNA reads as TGCGCCAGCAGCTTGGGAGGGGGCGGGAACTATGGCTACACCTTC.

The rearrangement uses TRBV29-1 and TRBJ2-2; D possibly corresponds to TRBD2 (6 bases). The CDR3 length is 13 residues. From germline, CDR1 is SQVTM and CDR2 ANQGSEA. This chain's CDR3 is CGGTDSWVGELFF. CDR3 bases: TGCGGGGGGACGGACTCTTGGGTCGGGGAGCTGTTTTTT.

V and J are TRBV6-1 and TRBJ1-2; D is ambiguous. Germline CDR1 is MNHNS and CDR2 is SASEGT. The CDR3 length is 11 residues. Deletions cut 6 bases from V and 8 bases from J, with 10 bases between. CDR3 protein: CASRLLGGYTF. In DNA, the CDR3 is TGTGCCAGCAGATTGTTGGGGGGCTACACCTTC.

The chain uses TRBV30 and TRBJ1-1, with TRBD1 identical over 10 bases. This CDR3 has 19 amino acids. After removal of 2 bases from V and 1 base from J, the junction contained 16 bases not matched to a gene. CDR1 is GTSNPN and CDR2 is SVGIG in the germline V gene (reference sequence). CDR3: CAWSRFRGQGLGKNTEAFF. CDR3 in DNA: TGTGCCTGGAGTCGTTTTCGGGGACAGGGGCTCGGGAAGAACACTGAAGCTTTCTTT.

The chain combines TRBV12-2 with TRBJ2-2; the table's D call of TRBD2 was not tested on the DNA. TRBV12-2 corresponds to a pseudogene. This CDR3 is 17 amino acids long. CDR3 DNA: TGTGCAAGTCGCTTAGGTCAACTAGCGGGAGTCCCCGGGGAGCTGTTTTTT. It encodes CASRLGQLAGVPGELFF.

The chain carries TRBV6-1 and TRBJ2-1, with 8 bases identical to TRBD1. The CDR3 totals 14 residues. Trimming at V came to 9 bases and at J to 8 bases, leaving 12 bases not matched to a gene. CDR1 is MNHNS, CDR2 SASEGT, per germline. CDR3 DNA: TGTGCCAGTCAGGGACAGGAGCTTTTAGATGAGCAGTTCTTC. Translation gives CASQGQELLDEQFF.

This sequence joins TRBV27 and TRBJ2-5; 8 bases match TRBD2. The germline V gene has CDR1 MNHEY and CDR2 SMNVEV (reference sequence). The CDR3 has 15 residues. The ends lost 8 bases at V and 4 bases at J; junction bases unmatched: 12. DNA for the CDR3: TGTGCCAGCGGCACACTAGCGGAGGGGGGAGAGACCCAGTACTTC. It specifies CASGTLAEGGETQYF.

In DNA form, the CDR3 reads TGTGCCAGCAGCAACTGCAAAGGACTAGCGGGAGGCAATGAGCAGTTCTTC. This encodes CASSNCKGLAGGNEQFF. This rearrangement joins TRBV21-1 to TRBJ2-1; the table's D call TRBD2 went unverified against the DNA. TRBV21-1 is designated a pseudogene. CDR3 length equals 17 residues.

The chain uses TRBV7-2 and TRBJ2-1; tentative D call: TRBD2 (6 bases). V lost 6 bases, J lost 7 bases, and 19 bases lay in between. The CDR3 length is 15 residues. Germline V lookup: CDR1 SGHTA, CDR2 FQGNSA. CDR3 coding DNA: TGTGCCAGCAGTGGGCCGAAGCTAGCGCCTAATGAGCAGTTCTTC. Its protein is CASSGPKLAPNEQFF. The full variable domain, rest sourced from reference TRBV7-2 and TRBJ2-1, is GAGVSQSPSNKVTEKGKDVELRCDPISGHTALYWYRQSLGQGLEFLIYFQGNSAPDKSGLPSDRFSAERTGGSVSTLTIQRTQQEDSAVYLCASSGPKLAPNEQFFGPGTRLTVL.